One T cell receptor (beta chain) is described in this entry. The data are from a study of control samples from healthy donors and cancer patients. Profiled with immunoSEQ multiplex PCR; TCRdb holds only in-frame clones, not every one. Among tens of thousands of clones listed, over 85% were seen once. V was shortened by 5 bases and J by 5 bases, with 24 bases between the two germline ends. The CDR3 consists of 17 residues. CDR1 and CDR2 (germline): SGHTA, FQGNSA. The sequenced sample was PBMCs. The sequence came from a man aged 60 to 75 with colorectal cancer. The chain has TRBV7-2 and TRBJ2-5, with D perhaps matching TRBD1 or TRBD2 (5 bases each). The CDR3 loop reads CASSTYRGELAPETQYF. CDR3 sequence (DNA): TGTGCCAGCAGCACCTATCGAGGGGAGTTAGCGCCGGAGACCCAGTACTTC.